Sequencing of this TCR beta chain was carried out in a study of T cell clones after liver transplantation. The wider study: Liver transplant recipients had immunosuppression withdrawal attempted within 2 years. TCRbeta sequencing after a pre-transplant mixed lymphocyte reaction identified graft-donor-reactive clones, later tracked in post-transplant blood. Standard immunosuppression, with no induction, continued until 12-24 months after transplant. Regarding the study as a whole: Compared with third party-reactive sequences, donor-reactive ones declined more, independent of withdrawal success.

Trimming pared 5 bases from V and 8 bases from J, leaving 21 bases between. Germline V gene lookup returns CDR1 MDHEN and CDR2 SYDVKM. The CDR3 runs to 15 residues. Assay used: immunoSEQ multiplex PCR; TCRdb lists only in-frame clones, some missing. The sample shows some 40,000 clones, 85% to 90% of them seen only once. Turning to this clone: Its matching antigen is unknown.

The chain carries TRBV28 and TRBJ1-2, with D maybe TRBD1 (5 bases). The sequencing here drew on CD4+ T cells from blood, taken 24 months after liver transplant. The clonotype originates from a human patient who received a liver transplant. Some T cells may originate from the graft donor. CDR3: CASSPPQGGGRGYTF. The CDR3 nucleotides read TGTGCCAGCAGTCCCCCCCAGGGTGGGGGACGAGGCTACACCTTC.